A single sample is the source of the 20 T cell receptor beta chains below, sequenced in a study of T cell repertoires in cytomegalovirus infection. One entry per CDR3 protein results from TCRdb running MiXCR on the reads. The table lists about 230,000 distinct CDR3 sequences, over 20% of them singletons. Specimen: CD8+ T cells from PBMCs. The receptors stem from a human donor in good health (CMV status not recorded). Some clones in this sample may be carry-over from other donors' samples.

The rearrangement uses TRBV2 and TRBJ1-1; perhaps TRBD1 as D (6 bases). Germline V gene data show CDR1 as SNHLY and CDR2 as FYNNEI. Trimming pared 5 bases from V and 0 bases from J, leaving 16 bases between. The CDR3 is 16 residues long. CDR3 sequence (DNA): TGTGCCAGCAGTCCCCCCCTAACAGGGTTGAACACTGAAGCTTTCTTT. Translating it yields CASSPPLTGLNTEAFF. The full variable domain, its missing parts supplied by reference TRBV2 and TRBJ1-1, is EPEVTQTPSHQVTQMGQEVILRCVPISNHLYFYWYRQILGQKVEFLVSFYNNEISEKSEIFDDQFSVERPDGSNFTLKIRSTKLEDSAMYFCASSPPLTGLNTEAFFGQGTRLTVV.

The chain combines TRBV20-1 with TRBJ2-2, with 14 bases that match TRBD2. This CDR3 comprises 17 residues. Germline assignment: CDR1 DFQATT and CDR2 SNEGSKA (reference sequence). With V trimmed by 5 bases and J by 3 bases, 8 bases remained unmatched. The CDR3 DNA is TGCAGTGCTCGGGGACTAGCGGGGGCCGGGGACACCGGGGAGCTGTTTTTT. Its protein product is CSARGLAGAGDTGELFF.

This clonotype was detected many times. The chain carries TRBV28 and TRBJ2-2, with D unclear. Germline V gene sequence: CDR1 MDHEN, CDR2 SYDVKM. Deletions cut 5 bases from V and 7 bases from J, with 17 bases between. There are 15 residues in the CDR3. The CDR3 bases are TGTGCCAGCAGTACCCGAGAGGCCGGGTACGGGGAGCTGTTTTTT. Encoded protein: CASSTREAGYGELFF.

The chain joins TRBV5-3 to TRBJ2-1; 10 bases are a match to TRBD2. TRBV5-3 is labeled an ORF, and its function is uncertain. V was pared by 8 bases and J by 4 bases, with 3 bases of the junction left unmatched. The CDR3 is made up of 13 amino acids. This chain's CDR3 is CASKRGGYNEQFF. In nucleotides, the CDR3 is TGTGCCAGTAAGCGGGGGGGATACAATGAGCAGTTCTTC.

This clonotype turned up a few times. The chain is built from TRBV4-2 and TRBJ1-1; the match to TRBD1 covers 7 bases. Trimming cost V 1 base and J 7 bases; bases outside gene matches: 9. There are 15 residues in the CDR3. Germline V gene lookup returns CDR1 LGHNA and CDR2 YNFKEQ. CDR3 in amino acids: CASSQVEGALNEAFF. As DNA, the CDR3 is TGTGCCAGCAGCCAAGTGGAGGGGGCTCTCAATGAAGCTTTCTTT.

This clonotype came up many times. V is TRBV7-6 and J is TRBJ2-1; TRBD2 matches at 12 bases. The J segment lost 8 bases and the V segment lost 5 bases, leaving 10 bases of the junction unmatched. CDR1 SGHVS and CDR2 FNYEAQ come from the germline V gene. CDR3 length: 16 amino acids. CDR3 DNA: TGTGCCAGCAGCCACGGGACTAGCGGGCCCGTTGATGAGCAGTTCTTC. Protein sequence: CASSHGTSGPVDEQFF.

This clonotype was counted many times. This chain joins TRBV7-9 and TRBJ2-2; D may correspond to TRBD1 or TRBD2 (5 bases each). This CDR3 contains 15 residues. Germline V gene sequence: CDR1 SEHNR, CDR2 FQNEAQ (reference sequence). Trimming removed 5 bases from V and 2 bases from J, with 12 bases in between. DNA of the CDR3: TGTGCCAGCAGCCCCCGGGACGGTAACACCGGGGAGCTGTTTTTT. The encoded protein is CASSPRDGNTGELFF.

This clonotype occurred a few times. The genes are TRBV5-1 and TRBJ2-1, with 9 bases fitting TRBD2. This CDR3 has 16 amino acids. With V trimmed by 7 bases and J by 0 bases, 8 bases remained unmatched. Per germline, CDR1 SGHRS and CDR2 YFSETQ. This CDR3 reads CASQAGGPSSYNEQFF. The CDR3 DNA reads TGCGCCAGCCAAGCGGGGGGTCCAAGCTCCTACAATGAGCAGTTCTTC.

This clonotype was counted many times. V is TRBV9 and J is TRBJ2-1; D may be TRBD2 (6 bases). The CDR3 contains 12 residues. The V gene's germline CDR1 is SGDLS and CDR2 YYNGEE. Trimming took 5 bases from V and 10 from J, leaving 13 bases between them. The CDR3 sequence: CASRDPSGEQFF. CDR3 nucleotides: TGTGCCAGCAGAGACCCGAGCGGGGAGCAGTTCTTC.

In DNA, the CDR3 is TGTGCCAGCAGCTTGACAGTTACCGGGGAGCTGTTTTTT. Its translation is CASSLTVTGELFF. V gene TRBV7-8 combines with J gene TRBJ2-2, with D possibly TRBD1 on 5 matching bases. Germline V gene data show CDR1 as SGHVS and CDR2 as FQNEAQ. The V end was cut by 3 bases, the J end by 5 bases, with 7 bases between. The CDR3 is made up of 13 amino acids.

The rearrangement joins TRBV2 to TRBJ2-3; D unresolved. The CDR3 is 16 residues long. V shed 3 bases and J shed 0 bases, with 13 bases lying between them. CDR1 is SNHLY, CDR2 FYNNEI, per germline. CDR3 residues: CASSEFAAASTDTQYF. In DNA form, the CDR3 reads TGTGCCAGCAGTGAGTTCGCCGCGGCTAGCACAGATACGCAGTATTTT.

The table lists this clonotype with many counts. The chain is built from TRBV24-1 and TRBJ2-5; the D gene is possibly TRBD2 (7 bases). CDR3 length: 14 residues. Trimming pared 9 bases from V and 5 bases from J, leaving 18 bases between. From germline, CDR1 is KGHDR and CDR2 SFDVKD. CDR3 protein: CATAGAVRSETQYF. CDR3 sequence (DNA): TGTGCCACCGCGGGGGCAGTACGGAGCGAGACCCAGTACTTC.

The chain recombines TRBV5-1 with TRBJ1-1, with a possible D match to TRBD1 (6 bases). The CDR3 extends over 15 amino acids. Germline assignment: CDR1 SGHRS and CDR2 YFSETQ. The ends were cut back, 0 bases at V and 5 bases at J, with 14 bases in the middle. The CDR3 DNA is TGCGCCAGCAGCTTGGAACGAGGGGGGAGTACTGAAGCTTTCTTT. Amino acids: CASSLERGGSTEAFF.

The rearrangement joins TRBV7-1 to TRBJ2-1; weak D call: TRBD2 (6 bases). TRBV7-1 counts as an open reading frame of uncertain function. Trimming pared 11 bases from V and 5 bases from J, leaving 25 bases between. This CDR3 contains 16 residues. CDR3 nucleotides: TGTGCCGCCGAGTCCCTTACCGGGGGAAACAACAATGAGCAGTTCTTC. Encoded protein: CAAESLTGGNNNEQFF.

This clonotype was picked up many times. The gene calls are TRBV20-1 and TRBJ1-1, with no clear D. Trimming removed 6 bases from V and 7 bases from J, with 12 bases in between. Germline loops: CDR1 DFQATT, CDR2 SNEGSKA (reference sequence). The CDR3 is 11 residues long. CDR3 amino acids: CSAKGSGEAFF. The CDR3 nucleotides read TGCAGTGCCAAAGGGAGCGGTGAAGCTTTCTTT.

This clonotype was found many times. V usage is TRBV7-9 and J usage is TRBJ1-2; D unresolved. The CDR3 is 14 residues long. Per germline, CDR1 SEHNR and CDR2 FQNEAQ (reference sequence). The V and J ends lost 3 bases and 4 bases respectively, with 12 bases between them. DNA of the CDR3: TGTGCCAGCAGCTTCCCGACCGGTGCCTATGGCTACACCTTC. Encoded protein: CASSFPTGAYGYTF. The whole variable domain, remainder taken from reference TRBV7-9 and TRBJ1-2, is DTGVSQNPRHKITKRGQNVTFRCDPISEHNRLYWYRQTLGQGPEFLTYFQNEAQLEKSRLLSDRFSAERPKGSFSTLEIQRTEQGDSAMYLCASSFPTGAYGYTFGSGTRLTVV.

This clonotype was seen ten or more times. The CDR3 DNA follows: TGTGCCAGCAGCTTTTTGGGGGACACTGAAGCTTTCTTT. It is translated as CASSFLGDTEAFF. V and J are TRBV7-9 and TRBJ1-1; maybe TRBD1 (5 bases). The CDR3 extends over 13 amino acids. CDR1 is SEHNR and CDR2 is FQNEAQ in the germline V gene (reference sequence). Trimming removed 3 bases from V and 3 bases from J, with 8 bases in between.

The chain combines TRBV20-1 with TRBJ2-2; 11 positions agree with TRBD2. After removal of 2 bases from V and 6 bases from J, the junction contained 8 bases not matched to a gene. Germline lookup yields CDR1 DFQATT and CDR2 SNEGSKA (reference sequence). The CDR3 covers 16 residues. DNA of the CDR3: TGCAGTGCTAGATTCTATAGCGGGGGGGCCCCCGGGGAGCTGTTTTTT. It codes for CSARFYSGGAPGELFF.

CDR3 DNA: TGTGCCAGCACCTTGACAGGGTTGGGCAATCAGCCCCAGCATTTT. Its translation is CASTLTGLGNQPQHF. The chain employs TRBV27 and TRBJ1-5; 7 bases are a match to TRBD1. CDR1 is MNHEY and CDR2 is SMNVEV in the germline V gene (reference sequence). This CDR3 spans 15 amino acids. With V trimmed by 7 bases and J by 2 bases, 8 bases remained unmatched.

This clonotype was counted between two and nine times. The genes are TRBV20-1 and TRBJ1-5; maybe TRBD1 (5 bases). V lost 3 bases to trimming and J lost 5 bases, with 11 bases between them. This CDR3 has 13 residues. In germline, CDR1 is DFQATT, CDR2 SNEGSKA (reference sequence). In DNA form, the CDR3 reads TGCAGTGCTAGGTCCGGAGGGGATCAGCCCCAGCATTTT. Protein product: CSARSGGDQPQHF.